The present TCR beta chain was sequenced within a study of cytomegalovirus exposure and HLA in healthy donors. The PCR ran on 60 Vbeta and 13 Jbeta primers. As handled by the study authors: A later analysis tallied 87 million or so unique TCR beta chains, around 10 million of them shared. The table came from immunoSEQ multiplex PCR; TCRdb's copy has only in-frame clones and leaves some out. D and trimming come from the DNA, and the V and J calls and clone size come from that table. Of approximately 110,000 clones in the sample, over 60% were seen once. The germline CDR1 and CDR2 sequences are MNHEY and SVGAGI. This CDR3 spans 15 amino acids. Between the trimmed V and J ends, which lost 0 bases and 0 bases, there was a span of 7 bases. A remark on this clone: Its specificity is unknown.

Overall study findings and caveats: Productive rates of about 87% or about 30% were seen for most TCR beta V segments in an earlier analysis. The authors enumerated around 150 TCR beta chains as linked to cytomegalovirus.

The chain joins TRBV6-5 to TRBJ2-3; D is unclear. The receptor comes from a man aged 45-65 years in good health and CMV-seronegative. What was sequenced was PBMCs. The CDR3 loop reads CASSYSITSTDTQYF. The DNA for the CDR3 is TGTGCCAGCAGTTACTCCATCACTAGCACAGATACGCAGTATTTT.